The entry below describes one T cell receptor beta chain. Its antigen is unidentified. Germline CDR1 and CDR2: SGHRS and YFSETQ. Unmatched junction bases numbered 4, after V lost 0 bases and J lost 6 bases. The CDR3 runs to 15 residues. This sample is part of a study of identical twins. Whole-study results and caveats: Cord blood beta clonotypes that were abundant carried fewer insertions, and memory repertoires showed no such trend. Among beta out-of-frame sequences, excess sharing between twins appeared weaker.

TCRdb redid the calling of the 5' RACE reads with MiXCR, one entry per CDR3 protein. The sample has roughly 480,000 distinct CDR3 sequences; around 24% are singletons. This sample was also put to use in a study of T cells expressing NK-cell markers. From that report: The eight sequenced donors comprised seven who were HCMV-seropositive and one who was seronegative. Roughly 1.0-7.0% of CD8+ T cells in six or seven donors belonged to dominant NKG2C+ clonotypes.

The sequenced sample consisted of CD4+ T cells sorted from blood. The receptor was derived from a woman aged 18-29 years in good health. This chain uses TRBV5-1 with TRBJ2-1; 9 bases line up with TRBD1. The DNA of the CDR3 is TGCGCCAGCAGCTTGGTACAGGGGGCAGGCAATGAGCAGTTCTTC. This codes for CASSLVQGAGNEQFF.